This T cell receptor beta chain appears in the sequencing data of a study of cytomegalovirus exposure and HLA in healthy donors. 13 Jbeta primers and 60 Vbeta primers were used for the PCR. The data were produced by immunoSEQ multiplex PCR, yet TCRdb's version contains in-frame clones alone and is incomplete. The sample shows 120,000 or so clones, approximately 77% of them seen only once. The V gene's germline CDR1 is SGHAT and CDR2 FQNNGV. Trimming stripped 4 bases from V and 1 base from J, with 16 bases between. The CDR3 is made up of 16 amino acids. The chain uses TRBV11-2 and TRBJ1-1, with a tentative D call TRBD1 (6 bases). The clonotype comes from a man aged 18 to 35 in good health and CMV-seronegative. Specimen: PBMCs. The CDR3 loop reads CASSSRTASSNTEAFF. The CDR3 region has the DNA TGTGCCAGCAGCTCTCGGACAGCCTCCTCGAACACTGAAGCTTTCTTT.